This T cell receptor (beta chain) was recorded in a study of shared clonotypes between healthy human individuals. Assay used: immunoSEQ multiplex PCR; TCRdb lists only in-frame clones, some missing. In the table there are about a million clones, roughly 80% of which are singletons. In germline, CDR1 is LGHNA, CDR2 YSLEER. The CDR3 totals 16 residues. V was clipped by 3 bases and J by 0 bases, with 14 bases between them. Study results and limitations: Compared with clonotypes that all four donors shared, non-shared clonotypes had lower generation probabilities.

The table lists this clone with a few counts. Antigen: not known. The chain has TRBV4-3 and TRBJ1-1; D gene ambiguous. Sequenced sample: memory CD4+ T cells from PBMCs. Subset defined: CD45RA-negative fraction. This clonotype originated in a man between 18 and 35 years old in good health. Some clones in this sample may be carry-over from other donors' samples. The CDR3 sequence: CASSQVVGYLNTEAFF. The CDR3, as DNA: TGCGCCAGCAGCCAGGTAGTAGGATATCTGAACACTGAAGCTTTCTTT.